This TCR beta chain appears in the sequencing data of a study of T cell responses to AZD1222 COVID-19 vaccine. Profiling relied on immunoSEQ multiplex PCR, and the TCRdb table lists in-frame clones only, not all of them. This table holds approximately 200,000 clones, roughly nine tenths found once. Study conclusions and caveats: A rise in Spike-specific TCR breadth and depth followed two AZD1222 doses. The study reported that nearly half of spike-specific TCRs target unmutated variant regions. Clonal diversity was possibly underestimated, and the donors were mostly white British, with more females.

In the case of this clone: Its antigen is as yet unknown.

Analyses pooled second doses at about 4 or about 12 weeks. The ends lost 5 bases at V and 3 bases at J; junction bases unmatched: 1. Germline CDR1 and CDR2: GTSNPN and SVGIG (reference sequence). This CDR3 spans 12 amino acids. Source: peripheral blood, taken 28 days after the second AZD1222 dose. The clonotype originates from an adult who received the AZD1222 COVID-19 vaccine. This chain connects TRBV30 to TRBJ2-1; 7 nucleotides match TRBD2. The CDR3 DNA reads TGTGCCTGGGCGGGGGACTACAATGAGCAGTTCTTC. This gives the protein CAWAGDYNEQFF.